In this sample, the clone carrying this T cell receptor beta chain turned up a few times. The antigen remains undetermined. Via MiXCR, TCRdb re-called the RACE reads, giving one row per CDR3 protein. Counted here are just over 80,000 distinct CDR3 sequences, about 10% occurring once; the ten biggest clones make up about 4%. This specimen comes from a study of human T cells and chemical hapten exposure. Study overall: Affected patients, primarily female, had alopecia areata, totalis or universalis. Study-wide results and caveats: Compared with pre-sensitization or healthy control sets, expanded TCRs clustered more.

The CDR3 sequence is 16 residues long. Between the trimmed V and J ends, which lost 4 bases and 10 bases, there was a span of 20 bases. Germline CDR1 and CDR2: LGHDT and YNNKEL (reference sequence). Time point denoted: patch test 1, 2 weeks after DPC sensitization. Treatment meaning: therapeutic diphenylcyclopropenone sensitization with weekly scalp DPC. Researchers extracted total RNA from unfractionated whole blood. This material consisted of whole blood, taken in connection with sensitization to the hapten diphenylcyclopropenone (DPC). V usage is TRBV3-1 and J usage is TRBJ1-6; no reliable D call. The TCR sequence derives from a woman between 45 and 60 years old with alopecia areata. Some clones in this sample may be carry-over from other donors' samples. The CDR3 nucleotides are TGTGCCAGCAGCCGTTCCCCCGATGGGGTCTCCTCACCCCTCCACTTT. Translated: CASSRSPDGVSSPLHF.